This entry lists 3 T cell receptor beta chains sequenced from one sample in a study of blood T cell repertoires in COVID-19. The table came from immunoSEQ multiplex PCR; TCRdb's copy has only in-frame clones and leaves some out. The sample has some 250,000 clones; 81% are singletons. The specimen was peripheral blood. The receptors stem from a woman aged 60-75 years with active or convalescent COVID-19.

The chain couples TRBV12-3 or TRBV12-4 to TRBJ1-2, with 9 positions matching TRBD1. V lost 5 bases to trimming and J lost 8 bases; unmatched junction nucleotides: 6. The CDR3 spans 13 residues. CDR3 in amino acids: CASSPGTGRGYTF. The CDR3 DNA reads TGTGCCAGCAGTCCCGGGACAGGGCGAGGCTACACCTTC.

The gene calls are TRBV3-1 (or the pseudogene TRBV3-2) and TRBJ1-1; 7 bases match TRBD1. V lost 1 base and J lost 4; bases outside the gene matches: 3. CDR1 is LGHDT and CDR2 is YNNKEL in the germline V gene (reference sequence). This CDR3 spans 14 amino acids. The CDR3 sequence: CASSQGGGVTEAFF. The DNA for the CDR3 is TGTGCCAGCAGCCAAGGAGGGGGCGTCACTGAAGCTTTCTTT.

This clone was observed a few times. The chain is built from TRBV10-3 and TRBJ2-3; 8 bases fit TRBD2. The CDR3 consists of 13 residues. The ends lost 7 bases at V and 3 bases at J; junction bases unmatched: 3. Germline values: CDR1 ENHRY, CDR2 SYGVKD. The CDR3 DNA sequence: TGTGCCATCACGGGGGGGCCGACAGATACGCAGTATTTT. Translated: CAITGGPTDTQYF.